Listed below are T cell receptor beta chains from one sample, sequenced in a study of T cells in Graves' hyperthyroidism and ophthalmopathy. TCRdb re-called the multiplex PCR reads with MiXCR, one entry per CDR3 protein. This table has about 280,000 distinct CDR3 sequences, approximately 26% appearing once. Sequences were obtained from blood. The receptors here all came from a man aged 35 to 55 with Graves' hyperthyroidism that later progressed to Graves' ophthalmopathy. Both conserved end residues are part of each CDR3. A D gene is named only where the DNA matches it firmly. Not every row has a clone size; where given, it reads once, few, many or a size class.

clone size	J gene	V gene	D gene	CDR3 protein	CDR3 DNA
many	TRBJ2-7	TRBV11-1	NA	CASSSPYPVTGTNYEQYF	TGTGCCAGCAGCTCCCCATACCCCGTGACAGGAACTAACTACGAGCAGTACTTC
many	TRBJ2-7	TRBV20-1	TRBD2	CSARDPSGSPHEQYF	TGCAGTGCTAGGGACCCCAGCGGGAGTCCCCACGAGCAGTACTTC
many	TRBJ1-5	TRBV19	NA	CASVRTGQPQHF	TGTGCCAGTGTACGGACCGGTCAGCCCCAGCATTTT
many	TRBJ2-7	TRBV6-5	NA	CAASSPDQNYEQYF	TGTGCCGCATCCTCCCCGGATCAAAACTACGAGCAGTACTTC
many	TRBJ1-5	TRBV28	NA	CASRPTGFRPSLPQHF	TGTGCCAGCAGGCCCACAGGTTTCAGACCGTCCCTGCCCCAGCATTTT
many	TRBJ1-3	TRBV20-1	NA	CSARDTGNTIYF	TGCAGTGCTCGGGACACTGGAAACACCATATATTTT
many	TRBJ2-5	TRBV27	NA	CASSFYGGLETQYF	TGTGCCAGCAGTTTTTATGGGGGGTTGGAGACCCAGTACTTC
many	TRBJ1-5	TRBV6-2/TRBV6-3	NA	CASSRNLGANQPQHF	TGTGCCAGCAGCCGAAACCTTGGAGCCAATCAGCCCCAGCATTTT
many	TRBJ1-2	TRBV20-1	NA	CSARDPGGALRGYTF	TGCAGTGCTAGAGATCCGGGGGGGGCCCTCCGCGGCTACACCTTC
NA	TRBJ2-7	TRBV2	TRBD1	CAGGTGLSYEQYF	TGTGCCGGAGGGACAGGGCTTTCCTACGAGCAGTACTTC
once	TRBJ2-5	TRBV7-3	TRBD2	CASSLRFSGSLETQYF	TGTGCCAGCAGCTTAAGGTTTAGCGGGAGTCTAGAGACCCAGTACTTC
NA	TRBJ1-5	TRBV6-2/TRBV6-3	NA	CASSPLGEGQPQHF	TGTGCCAGCAGTCCCCTCGGGGAGGGTCAGCCCCAGCATTTT
many	TRBJ1-5	TRBV24-1	TRBD1	CATSDSFGQVNQPQHF	TGTGCCACCAGTGATTCTTTTGGACAGGTTAATCAGCCCCAGCATTTT
many	TRBJ2-5	TRBV30	NA	CAWSVLGRETQYF	TGTGCCTGGAGTGTACTAGGTAGGGAGACCCAGTACTTC
once	TRBJ1-1	TRBV29-1	NA	CSVEDPSEAFF	TGCAGCGTTGAGGACCCTTCAGAAGCTTTCTTT
NA	TRBJ1-2	TRBV5-5	NA	CASSSHPTGGERGYTF	TGTGCCAGCAGCTCGCACCCCACCGGGGGAGAAAGAGGCTACACCTTC
many	TRBJ2-5	TRBV19	NA	CASSRSGGRETQYF	TGTGCCAGTAGCCGTTCAGGGGGGCGAGAGACCCAGTACTTC
many	TRBJ2-4	TRBV6-1	TRBD2	CASSERGRTTIGRGGIQYF	TGTGCCAGCAGTGAAAGGGGTAGGACTACCATCGGGAGGGGAGGCATTCAGTACTTC
many	TRBJ2-2	TRBV6-2/TRBV6-3	NA	CASTSGGTPYTGELFF	TGTGCCAGCACCTCCGGCGGGACTCCGTATACCGGGGAGCTGTTTTTT
many	TRBJ2-5	TRBV19	TRBD2	CASSPPSGLAGGGETQYF	TGTGCCAGTAGTCCGCCCTCCGGACTAGCGGGCGGAGGAGAGACCCAGTACTTC
many	TRBJ2-7	TRBV3-1	TRBD1	CASSHYRGSYEQYF	TGTGCCAGCAGCCATTACAGGGGTTCCTACGAGCAGTACTTC
NA	TRBJ1-1	TRBV30	NA	CAWSLKRGTEAFF	TGTGCCTGGAGTCTAAAGAGAGGGACTGAAGCTTTCTTT
many	TRBJ2-5	TRBV29-1	NA	CSVAELREETQYF	TGCAGCGTCGCCGAATTAAGGGAAGAGACCCAGTACTTC
many	TRBJ1-5	TRBV15	NA	CATSRVNQPQHF	TGTGCCACCAGCAGAGTTAATCAGCCCCAGCATTTT
many	TRBJ2-7	TRBV12-3/TRBV12-4	NA	CASSLVLDYEQYF	TGTGCCAGCAGTTTAGTGTTAGACTACGAGCAGTACTTC
many	TRBJ1-5	TRBV10-3	NA	CAISDADLTSNQPQHF	TGTGCCATCAGTGATGCCGACTTGACTAGCAATCAGCCCCAGCATTTT
many	TRBJ2-5	TRBV5-1	TRBD2	CASSYRLAGVRQETQYF	TGCGCCAGCAGCTACCGACTAGCGGGAGTTCGGCAAGAGACCCAGTACTTC
many	TRBJ1-1	TRBV5-1	TRBD1	CASSSLRQGGTEAFF	TGCGCCAGCAGCTCCCTACGACAGGGTGGCACTGAAGCTTTCTTT
many	TRBJ2-4	TRBV10-3	NA	CAISESDRPNIQYF	TGTGCCATCAGTGAGTCGGACAGACCAAACATTCAGTACTTC
many	TRBJ1-2	TRBV7-9	NA	CLGDGSYGYTF	TGTTTGGGGGACGGAAGCTATGGCTACACCTTC
few	TRBJ2-2	TRBV24-1	TRBD2	CATSETSGRVGVPGELFF	TGTGCCACCAGTGAAACTAGCGGGAGGGTCGGGGTGCCCGGGGAGCTGTTTTTT
NA	TRBJ2-7	TRBV12-5	NA	CASGPTGTYEQYF	TGTGCTAGTGGTCCCACAGGGACCTACGAGCAGTACTTC
many	TRBJ1-2	TRBV9	TRBD1	CASSYGQGYDGYTF	TGTGCCAGCAGCTACGGACAGGGTTATGATGGCTACACCTTC
once	TRBJ1-2	TRBV20-1	NA	CSAMGLGLRGGYTF	TGCAGTGCTATGGGCCTCGGGTTAAGAGGGGGCTACACCTTC
many	TRBJ2-2	TRBV12-3/TRBV12-4	NA	CASSFPDGTGELFF	TGTGCCAGCAGTTTCCCGGACGGGACCGGGGAGCTGTTTTTT
many	TRBJ1-2	TRBV19	NA	CASSIVAGGDYGYTF	TGTGCCAGTAGTATAGTTGCTGGAGGCGACTATGGCTACACCTTC
many	TRBJ2-2	TRBV24-1	TRBD2	CATSDPSGGSGELFF	TGTGCCACCAGTGATCCTAGCGGGGGGTCCGGGGAGCTGTTTTTT
NA	TRBJ2-5	TRBV28	NA	CASSPGGLGETQYF	TGTGCCAGCAGCCCAGGGGGGCTGGGGGAGACCCAGTACTTC
NA	TRBJ2-7	TRBV12-3/TRBV12-4	TRBD2	CASSPRLASYEQYF	TGTGCCAGCAGTCCCCGACTAGCCTCCTACGAGCAGTACTTC
NA	TRBJ2-7	TRBV6-2/TRBV6-3	TRBD2	CASSSPGTSGNPYEQYF	TGTGCCAGCAGTTCCCCTGGGACTAGCGGGAACCCCTACGAGCAGTACTTC
many	TRBJ1-5	TRBV12-3/TRBV12-4	NA	CASSSQGFGNQPQHF	TGTGCCAGCAGTTCTCAGGGGTTCGGCAATCAGCCCCAGCATTTT
many	TRBJ1-1	TRBV12-3/TRBV12-4	TRBD1	CASSLAGQGMNTEAFF	TGTGCCAGCAGTTTAGCGGGACAGGGAATGAACACTGAAGCTTTCTTT
many	TRBJ1-5	TRBV27	NA	CASSLSIIKPQHF	TGTGCCAGCAGTTTATCGATAATCAAGCCCCAGCATTTT
few	TRBJ2-5	TRBV19	TRBD1	CASRQGVQETQYF	TGTGCCAGTAGACAGGGGGTTCAAGAGACCCAGTACTTC
NA	TRBJ2-7	TRBV28	NA	CASRLGQGSYEQYF	TGTGCCAGCAGACTGGGTCAGGGGTCGTACGAGCAGTACTTC
NA	TRBJ2-5	TRBV10-2	TRBD2	CASSESGLAGGPAETQYF	TGCGCCAGCAGTGAGTCCGGACTAGCGGGAGGGCCAGCGGAGACCCAGTACTTC
many	TRBJ2-5	TRBV5-1	NA	CASSLNQVETQYF	TGCGCCAGCAGCTTGAACCAGGTGGAGACCCAGTACTTC
many	TRBJ1-1	TRBV6-2/TRBV6-3	NA	CASTLGRTNTEAFF	TGTGCCAGCACCTTGGGACGGACGAACACTGAAGCTTTCTTT
many	TRBJ2-4	TRBV20-1	NA	CSARRNSGNIQYF	TGCAGTGCTAGGCGCAATTCCGGGAACATTCAGTACTTC
many	TRBJ1-3	TRBV5-1	NA	CASSSDRLEAGNTIYF	TGCGCCAGCAGCTCCGACCGCTTAGAAGCTGGAAACACCATATATTTT
many	TRBJ1-5	TRBV2	TRBD1	CASRDRGGQPQHF	TGTGCCAGCAGAGACAGGGGAGGCCAGCCCCAGCATTTT
many	TRBJ2-5	TRBV28	NA	CASSPNRLYDPMVETQYF	TGTGCCAGCAGTCCCAACCGTTTATATGATCCGATGGTGGAGACCCAGTACTTC
NA	TRBJ2-2	TRBV28	NA	CASTVSGQGRTGELFF	TGTGCCAGTACAGTTTCAGGGCAGGGACGCACCGGGGAGCTGTTTTTT
many	TRBJ2-7	TRBV5-6	TRBD2	CASSLVAGGTGEQYF	TGTGCCAGCAGCTTGGTGGCGGGAGGGACGGGTGAGCAGTACTTC